This T cell receptor beta chain was recovered during a study of cytomegalovirus exposure and HLA in healthy donors. Points from the study as a whole: Trimming of TCR beta V- and J-genes showed a link, identified in a later analysis, to a missense DCLRE1C variant. Reports state that TCR beta sequences accurately predicted most subjects' HLA-A and HLA-B alleles.

Concerning this clone itself: Its antigen is unidentified.

The length of the CDR3 is 12 residues. Looked up from germline, CDR1 is SGHNT and CDR2 is YYREEE (reference sequence). V was shortened by 5 bases and J by 10 bases, with 10 bases between the two germline ends. Primers for the PCR totalled 60 Vbeta and 13 Jbeta. Sequencing used immunoSEQ multiplex PCR; TCRdb keeps in-frame clones, though not all of them. The repertoire holds 65,000 or so clones, 55% to 65% seen once, with approximately 3% in the top ten. This chain connects TRBV5-4 to TRBJ1-6; D not certain. Sequenced: PBMCs. The TCR was taken from a man younger than 40 in good health and CMV-seronegative. CDR3 region: CASSSSESPLHF. The CDR3 DNA sequence: TGTGCCAGCAGTTCCTCGGAGTCACCCCTCCACTTT.